This T cell receptor (beta chain) derives from a study of T cell repertoires in cytomegalovirus infection. As for the study in general: It can be stated that public TCR beta signatures indicated CMV infection as well as a matching HLA type.

This clonotype was picked up a small number of times. What it binds is unknown. Germline values: CDR1 MDHEN, CDR2 SYDVKM. V lost 1 base, J lost 2 bases, and 18 bases lay in between. This CDR3 contains 17 residues. TCRdb called the reads again in MiXCR, with one record for every CDR3 protein. The sample yields 270,000 or so distinct CDR3 sequences, about 17% seen once. Study-wide results and limits: CMV-specific TCR beta clonotypes restricted by HLA-C dominated the ex vivo response. Summed public TCR beta family frequency identified CMV carriers bearing the relevant HLA.

This receptor was identified in a human donor in good health (CMV status not recorded). Some clones in this sample may be carry-over from other donors' samples. The chain couples TRBV28 to TRBJ2-7; maybe TRBD1 (6 bases). Sequenced material: CD8+ T cells from PBMCs. CDR3 protein: CASSLLPGTTATYEQYF. Written as DNA, the CDR3 is TGTGCCAGCAGTTTATTACCCGGGACAACCGCAACCTACGAGCAGTACTTC.